One and the same sample provided the 13 T cell receptor beta chains below, sequenced in a study of T-cell reconstitution after alpha-beta-depleted transplantation in children. As it was prepared, the TCRbeta library received unique molecular identifiers. Via MiXCR, TCRdb re-called the PCR reads, giving one row per CDR3 protein. The table has hundreds of thousands of distinct CDR3 sequences, 16% seen once. The sequencing used PBMCs from the stem cell graft donor, collected from the stem cell graft. These receptors were collected from a human donor who donated a stem cell graft to a child with acute myeloid leukemia.

This clonotype was observed at least ten times. The chain joins TRBV5-1 to TRBJ2-3; no reliable D call. This CDR3 spans 15 amino acids. Germline V gives CDR1 SGHRS, CDR2 YFSETQ. V lost 0 bases to trimming and J lost 2 bases, with 10 bases between them. CDR3 nucleotide sequence: TGCGCCAGCAGCTTGGTAGGGTGGCCCACAGATACGCAGTATTTT. Its translation: CASSLVGWPTDTQYF. Full variable domain (rest looked up from reference TRBV5-1 and TRBJ2-3): KAGVTQTPRYLIKTRGQQVTLSCSPISGHRSVSWYQQTPGQGLQFLFEYFSETQRNKGNFPGRFSGRQFSNSRSEMNVSTLELGDSALYLCASSLVGWPTDTQYFGPGTRLTVL.

This clonotype was seen ten or more times. The chain combines TRBV7-9 with TRBJ1-2; tentative D call: TRBD1 (5 bases). CDR3 size: 13 residues. Germline V gene sequence: CDR1 SEHNR, CDR2 FQNEAQ (reference sequence). The V end was cut by 2 bases, the J end by 5 bases, with 9 bases between. DNA for the CDR3: TGTGCCAGCAGCTTAACAGGCGAATATGGCTACACCTTC. It is translated as CASSLTGEYGYTF.

This clonotype turned up a few times. The chain combines TRBV7-9 with TRBJ1-1; D perhaps matches TRBD1 (5 bases). The V gene lost 5 bases and the J gene lost 7 bases, with 14 bases spanning the gap. Germline assignment: CDR1 SEHNR and CDR2 FQNEAQ (reference sequence). The CDR3 is made up of 13 amino acids. CDR3 sequence reads: CASSPGTGIEAFF. CDR3 in DNA: TGTGCCAGCAGCCCCGGGACGGGAATTGAAGCTTTCTTT.

The rearrangement links TRBV20-1 to TRBJ2-1; 7 bases match TRBD2. CDR1 is DFQATT and CDR2 is SNEGSKA in the germline V gene (reference sequence). CDR3 length equals 16 residues. The V gene end was trimmed by 0 bases and the J gene end by 4 bases; junction bases not matched to a gene: 9. CDR3 sequence: CSARDSGLAVYNEQFF. CDR3 DNA: TGCAGTGCTAGAGATTCAGGGCTAGCGGTATACAATGAGCAGTTCTTC.

Details on this clonotype: A much larger clone differs by one base, so this may be a read error. J is TRBJ2-1 and V is TRBV5-1; no firm D call. The germline gives CDR1 SGHRS, CDR2 YFSETQ. V lost 4 bases and J lost 3, with 14 bases in between. This CDR3 has 15 amino acids. The CDR3 reads CASSESQSCYNEQFF. DNA for the CDR3: TGCGCCAGCAGCGAGTCGCAAAGCTGCTACAATGAGCAGTTCTTC. Looking up the rest from reference TRBV5-1 and TRBJ2-1 gives the full variable domain: KAGVTQTPRYLIKTRGQQVTLSCSPISGHRSVSWYQQTPGQGLQFLFEYFSETQRNKGNFPGRFSGRQFSNSRSEMNVSTLELGDSALYLCASSESQSCYNEQFFGPGTRLTVL.

This clonotype has a count of ten or more. This rearrangement joins TRBV12-3 or TRBV12-4 to TRBJ2-1; 7 nucleotides line up with TRBD2. The CDR3 extends over 18 amino acids. With 5 bases clipped from V and 4 bases from J, the junction kept 17 bases outside the gene matches. CDR3 in amino acids: CASSGTPRSGLKYNEQFF. In DNA form, the CDR3 reads TGTGCCAGCAGTGGAACCCCCCGATCGGGACTAAAATACAATGAGCAGTTCTTC.

The chain has TRBV6-2 or TRBV6-3 and TRBJ2-3; D is ambiguous. Germline values: CDR1 MNHEY, CDR2 SVGEGT. This CDR3 has 12 amino acids. V was pared by 6 bases and J by 6 bases, with 10 bases between. The CDR3 nucleotides read TGTGCCAGCAGCCGAGACGGGGATACGCAGTATTTT. Translating gives CASSRDGDTQYF.

The gene calls are TRBV2 and TRBJ2-1; 11 nucleotides align to TRBD1. From germline, CDR1 is SNHLY and CDR2 FYNNEI. Trimming removed 3 bases from V and 15 bases from J; junction bases left unmatched: 4. The CDR3 has 12 amino acids. The CDR3 spells CASSDGQGAGFF. The CDR3 nucleotides read TGTGCCAGCAGTGACGGACAGGGGGCAGGGTTCTTC.

The table lists this clonotype with many counts. The chain combines TRBV12-3 or TRBV12-4 with TRBJ2-7, with D uncertain. The V end was cut by 4 bases, the J end by 2 bases, with 9 bases between. This CDR3 is built from 13 residues. The CDR3 bases are TGTGCCAGCAGTTCCCGACAAGCCTACGAGCAGTACTTC. This encodes CASSSRQAYEQYF.

The chain has TRBV28 and TRBJ1-2, with 11 bases identical to TRBD1. The CDR3 extends over 16 amino acids. Germline CDR1 reads MDHEN; CDR2 reads SYDVKM. Trimming at V came to 6 bases and at J to 6 bases, leaving 12 bases not matched to a gene. The CDR3 DNA reads TGTGCCAGCAGCCCCCTTTGGACAGGGGGCCGGGATGGCTACACCTTC. Protein sequence: CASSPLWTGGRDGYTF.

This clonotype has ten or more counts. The chain has TRBV20-1 and TRBJ2-1, with D possibly called TRBD1 or TRBD2 (6 bases each). Deletions cut 3 bases from V and 6 bases from J, with 15 bases between. Germline V gene lookup returns CDR1 DFQATT and CDR2 SNEGSKA (reference sequence). The CDR3 has 14 residues. CDR3 coding DNA: TGCAGTGCTAGTCCGGGGGCGAGCCCCAATGAGCAGTTCTTC. This gives the protein CSASPGASPNEQFF.

This clonotype was detected only a few times. This chain joins TRBV12-3 or TRBV12-4 and TRBJ1-3, with 9 positions matching TRBD1. The trim removed 5 bases at V and 4 bases at J, leaving 6 bases unmatched. This CDR3 is built from 15 residues. The CDR3 nucleotides read TGTGCCAGCAGTCCCTACAGGGGGCTCGGAAACACCATATATTTT. It encodes CASSPYRGLGNTIYF.

The chain uses TRBV5-1 and TRBJ2-5; 7 nucleotides agree with TRBD2. From germline, CDR1 is SGHRS and CDR2 YFSETQ. The CDR3 runs to 14 residues. V shed 7 bases, J shed 1 base, and the junction held 7 bases outside the gene matches. The CDR3 DNA is TGCGCCAGCTGTCCCGGGACTACCCAAGAGACCCAGTACTTC. This codes for CASCPGTTQETQYF.